The present T cell receptor beta chain was sequenced within a study of CD4 T cells in relation to SARS-CoV-2 and coronaviruses. Across the study: Negative control cultures got HIV-1 Nef peptides or no peptide. Findings of the study overall: About 65% of donors had memory CD4+ clonotypes crossrecognizing SARS-CoV-2 and common cold coronavirus spike.

CD4+ T cells from unexposed donors were obtained before the COVID-19 pandemic (2011-2018). Isolation of CD4+ T cells took place after about 9 days in culture. Unexposed-donor CD4+ T cells were probed with SARS-CoV-2 S/N and four cold-coronavirus spikes, cells permitting. The assay was immunoSEQ multiplex PCR, and TCRdb's table has in-frame clones only and misses some. Here the sample spans tens of thousands of clones, 76% being singletons. Remarks on this clone: Its antigen is still unknown.

The CDR3 length is 16 residues. This receptor was obtained from a human donor in good health. The chain employs TRBV21-1 and TRBJ2-3; the table names TRBD1, a call not compared with the DNA. TRBV21-1 is noted as a pseudogene. Sequenced sample: CD4+ T cells from PBMCs, cultured in vitro. The CDR3 loop is CASSKDRGPFTDTQYF. The CDR3 DNA is TGTGCCAGCAGCAAGGACAGGGGGCCGTTCACAGATACGCAGTATTTT.